These 29 T cell receptor beta chains were all obtained from the same sample, sequenced in a study of CD8+ T cells in alopecia areata. Treatment reported: oral pan-JAK inhibitor, 5-10 mg twice daily. The sequencing template was cDNA reverse transcribed from extracted RNA. Assay: immunoSEQ multiplex PCR; the TCRdb copy retains only in-frame clones and omits some. The sample has 200,000 to 250,000 clones, 55% to 70% seen once. Source: CD4+ T cells sorted from blood, taken at week 4, from a patient treated with tofacitinib. All receptors derive from a human donor with alopecia areata.

This clone was seen a few times. V is TRBV7-9 and J is TRBJ1-3, with D perhaps matching TRBD1 (6 bases). This CDR3 comprises 15 residues. V lost 6 bases and J lost 6, with 18 bases in between. Per the germline V gene, CDR1 is SEHNR and CDR2 is FQNEAQ (reference sequence). As DNA, the CDR3 is TGTGCCAGCAGGCCGGGACATTTGGTGGAAAACACCATATATTTT. Protein: CASRPGHLVENTIYF.

The rearrangement links TRBV25-1 to TRBJ1-5; the match to TRBD1 covers 7 bases. Per the germline V gene, CDR1 is MGHDK and CDR2 is SYGVNS. V dropped 6 bases and J dropped 6; count of bases not matched to a gene: 11. The CDR3 sequence is 15 residues long. CDR3 nucleotides: TGTGCCAGCAGCCCGACGGGCAGGGGGACTCAGCCCCAGCATTTT. Its translation: CASSPTGRGTQPQHF.

V usage is TRBV9 and J usage is TRBJ2-1; 9 nucleotides line up with TRBD2. Germline V gene lookup returns CDR1 SGDLS and CDR2 YYNGEE. After removal of 0 bases from V and 7 bases from J, the junction contained 11 bases not matched to a gene. This CDR3 contains 17 residues. CDR3 sequence reads: CASSVGRWRGGQNEQFF. CDR3 DNA: TGTGCCAGCAGCGTAGGACGGTGGCGGGGGGGCCAGAATGAGCAGTTCTTC.

CDR3 DNA: TGCGCCAGCCAAGACGGAAACTATGGCTACACCTTC. Amino acids: CASQDGNYGYTF. This sequence joins TRBV5-1 and TRBJ1-2, with D hard to call. This CDR3 comprises 12 residues. Germline lookup yields CDR1 SGHRS and CDR2 YFSETQ. Trimming removed 7 bases at V and 2 bases at J, with 9 bases between.

This clone was observed at least ten times. This sequence joins TRBV15 and TRBJ2-6; D not certain. Germline CDR1 LNHNV, CDR2 YYDKDF (reference sequence). This CDR3 region has 15 residues. Trimming left V 4 bases short and J 0 bases short, with 7 bases between. Here the CDR3 reads CATSKESSGANVLTF. Written as DNA, the CDR3 is TGTGCCACCAGCAAGGAGAGCTCTGGGGCCAACGTCCTGACTTTC.

The V call is TRBV7-2, the J call TRBJ1-5; no reliable D call. Germline V gene data show CDR1 as SGHTA and CDR2 as FQGNSA. The V gene lost 5 bases and the J gene lost 1 base, with 12 bases spanning the gap. This CDR3 spans 15 amino acids. Here the CDR3 reads CASSPGSLSNQPQHF. CDR3 nucleotide sequence: TGTGCCAGCAGCCCCGGTAGCCTAAGCAATCAGCCCCAGCATTTT.

V and J are TRBV27 and TRBJ2-5; perhaps D is TRBD1 or TRBD2 (6 bases each). The CDR3 has 12 residues. Trimming shortened V by 5 bases and J by 7 bases, and 11 bases separated the two germline ends. Germline V gene sequence: CDR1 MNHEY, CDR2 SMNVEV (reference sequence). CDR3 sequence reads: CASSIPGATQYF. Written as DNA, the CDR3 is TGTGCCAGCAGTATACCGGGGGCGACCCAGTACTTC.

V and J are TRBV30 and TRBJ2-3; 10 nucleotides agree with TRBD2. V was pared by 3 bases and J by 5 bases, with 8 bases of the junction left unmatched. Germline CDR1 reads GTSNPN; CDR2 reads SVGIG (reference sequence). The CDR3 is 15 amino acids. The CDR3 DNA is TGTGCCTGGAGGGCTAGCGGGGGCCAAGGAGATACGCAGTATTTT. It encodes CAWRASGGQGDTQYF.

The V and J genes are TRBV5-6 and TRBJ2-3; D call uncertain. CDR1 and CDR2 (germline): SGHDT, YYEEEE. Trimming removed 3 bases from V and 7 bases from J, with 9 bases in between. The CDR3 covers 12 residues. The CDR3 spells CASSSYVYTQYF. The CDR3 DNA is TGTGCCAGCAGCTCCTACGTGTATACGCAGTATTTT.

V usage is TRBV2 and J usage is TRBJ2-5, with D possibly being TRBD1 (6 bases). CDR1 is SNHLY, CDR2 FYNNEI, per germline. This CDR3 has 13 amino acids. V was shortened by 4 bases and J by 4 bases, with 10 bases between the two germline ends. CDR3 nucleotide sequence: TGTGCCAGCAGTGGACAGGACGGAGAGACCCAGTACTTC. Its translation: CASSGQDGETQYF.

The CDR3 region is CASSTGTGNTEAFF. The CDR3 DNA follows: TGTGCCAGCAGCACCGGGACGGGGAACACTGAAGCTTTCTTT. This chain joins TRBV7-9 and TRBJ1-1, with D possibly being TRBD1 (5 bases). Germline values: CDR1 SEHNR, CDR2 FQNEAQ (reference sequence). This CDR3 comprises 14 residues. Trimming shortened V by 5 bases and J by 1 base, and 11 bases separated the two germline ends.

The CDR3 is CASSRDNDTQYF. Written as DNA, the CDR3 is TGTGCCAGCAGTCGGGATAACGATACGCAGTATTTT. The chain recombines TRBV2 with TRBJ2-3; a weak D match, TRBD2 (5 bases). The CDR3 is 12 residues long. The germline gives CDR1 SNHLY, CDR2 FYNNEI. The ends were cut back, 5 bases at V and 6 bases at J, with 9 bases in the middle.

This chain links TRBV4-2 with TRBJ1-2, with D tentatively TRBD1 (5 bases). The ends were cut back, 0 bases at V and 5 bases at J, with 16 bases in the middle. CDR3 length equals 16 residues. CDR1 is LGHNA and CDR2 is YNFKEQ in the germline V gene. The CDR3 region has the DNA TGTGCCAGCAGCCAAGACGCCAACGGGGGATTATATGGCTACACCTTC. Amino acids: CASSQDANGGLYGYTF.

This clone was picked up a small number of times. The chain links TRBV11-2 to TRBJ2-7; weak D call: TRBD1 (6 bases). The germline V and J ends were trimmed by 8 bases and 5 bases, with 13 bases remaining between them. From germline, CDR1 is SGHAT and CDR2 FQNNGV. The CDR3 is 12 residues long. The CDR3 DNA reads as TGTGCCAGCCAACAGGGCTCGCACGAGCAGTACTTC. It is translated as CASQQGSHEQYF.

The genes are TRBV5-6 and TRBJ2-2; D not resolved. V lost 0 bases and J 1 base, leaving 4 bases between the germline ends. The length of the CDR3 is 14 residues. The germline V gene has CDR1 SGHDT and CDR2 YYEEEE. The CDR3 is CASSLGLNTGELFF. CDR3 nucleotides: TGTGCCAGCAGCTTGGGCCTGAACACCGGGGAGCTGTTTTTT.

Concerning this clone: A junction end diverges from the germline sequence, so it may reflect a read error. The V call is TRBV7-9, the J call TRBJ2-3, with 9 bases aligning to TRBD2. The CDR3 totals 16 residues. Germline values: CDR1 SEHNR, CDR2 FQNEAQ (reference sequence). The CDR3 is CASSLAASGGTDTQYF. DNA of the CDR3: TGCGCCAGCAGCTTAGCGGCTAGCGGGGGCACAGATACGCAGTATTTT.

V is TRBV5-6 and J is TRBJ2-7, with TRBD1 as a possible D gene (6 bases). Trimming cost V 7 bases and J 1 base, with 15 bases left between them. The CDR3 is 14 amino acids. Germline CDR1 is SGHDT and CDR2 is YYEEEE. CDR3 residues: CASGGGIKSYEQYF. The CDR3 nucleotides read TGTGCCAGCGGGGGCGGCATCAAGTCCTACGAGCAGTACTTC. The full variable domain, its missing parts supplied by reference TRBV5-6 and TRBJ2-7, is DAGVTQSPTHLIKTRGQQVTLRCSPKSGHDTVSWYQQALGQGPQFIFQYYEEEERQRGNFPDRFSGHQFPNYSSELNVNALLLGDSALYLCASGGGIKSYEQYFGPGTRLTVT.

The chain joins TRBV30 to TRBJ2-1; 9 positions agree with TRBD1. Germline-derived CDR1 and CDR2 are GTSNPN and SVGIG (reference sequence). This CDR3 is 13 amino acids long. V lost 3 bases and J lost 7; bases outside the gene matches: 4. Written as DNA, the CDR3 is TGTGCCTGGAGCCGGACAGGGGTTAATGAGCAGTTCTTC. Protein: CAWSRTGVNEQFF. The full variable domain, completed using reference TRBV30 and TRBJ2-1, is SQTIHQWPATLVQPVGSPLSLECTVEGTSNPNLYWYRQAAGRGLQLLFYSVGIGQISSEVPQNLSASRPQDRQFILSSKKLLLSDSGFYLCAWSRTGVNEQFFGPGTRLTVL.

This clone was counted only a few times. This chain connects TRBV6-5 to TRBJ1-5; 7 bases fit TRBD1. The germline V gene has CDR1 MNHEY and CDR2 SVGAGI. CDR3 length equals 15 residues. V shed 6 bases and J 6 bases; nucleotides not matched to a gene: 11. The CDR3 loop is CASSKGGAMRQPQHF. CDR3 bases: TGTGCCAGCAGCAAAGGGGGCGCGATGCGTCAGCCCCAGCATTTT.

The rearrangement links TRBV4-1 to TRBJ2-3; unclear D gene. CDR3 size: 14 residues. V lost 0 bases and J lost 8, with 12 bases in between. Germline lookup yields CDR1 MGHRA and CDR2 YSYEKL. The CDR3 reads CASSQDHPRVTQYF. CDR3 nucleotides: TGCGCCAGCAGCCAAGATCATCCTCGCGTTACGCAGTATTTT.

The V call is TRBV5-6, the J call TRBJ1-2, with D maybe TRBD1 (5 bases). Between the trimmed V and J ends, which lost 1 base and 13 bases, there was a span of 11 bases. The CDR3 is made up of 11 amino acids. Germline V lookup: CDR1 SGHDT, CDR2 YYEEEE. CDR3: CASSLRGTCTF. In DNA, the CDR3 is TGTGCCAGCAGCTTGAGGGGCACTTGCACCTTC. Looking up the rest from reference TRBV5-6 and TRBJ1-2 gives the full variable domain: DAGVTQSPTHLIKTRGQQVTLRCSPKSGHDTVSWYQQALGQGPQFIFQYYEEEERQRGNFPDRFSGHQFPNYSSELNVNALLLGDSALYLCASSLRGTCTFGSGTRLTVV.

The chain uses TRBV4-1 and TRBJ2-4, with D perhaps matching TRBD1 or TRBD2 (5 bases each). The CDR3 sequence is 16 residues long. The V end lost 0 bases, the J end lost 0 bases, and 9 bases lay between the germline ends. The germline V gene has CDR1 MGHRA and CDR2 YSYEKL. The CDR3 nucleotides are TGCGCCAGCAGCCAAGAGGGGGTATTAGCCAAAAACATTCAGTACTTC. The encoded protein is CASSQEGVLAKNIQYF.

The rearrangement uses TRBV29-1 and TRBJ1-5; D uncertain. Deletions cut 6 bases from V and 3 bases from J, with 12 bases between. Looked up from germline, CDR1 is SQVTM and CDR2 is ANQGSEA. The CDR3 totals 13 residues. The CDR3, as DNA: TGCAGCGTATTAGAGGGCCTCAATCAGCCCCAGCATTTT. It encodes CSVLEGLNQPQHF. The whole variable domain, filled in from reference TRBV29-1 and TRBJ1-5, reads SAVISQKPSRDICQRGTSLTIQCQVDSQVTMMFWYRQQPGQSLTLIATANQGSEATYESGFVIDKFPISRPNLTFSTLTVSNMSPEDSSIYLCSVLEGLNQPQHFGDGTRLSIL.

The chain links TRBV29-1 to TRBJ2-1, with D perhaps given as TRBD1 or TRBD2 (6 bases each). The germline gives CDR1 SQVTM, CDR2 ANQGSEA. V lost 7 bases, J lost 6 bases, and 19 bases lay in between. This CDR3 has 14 residues. The CDR3 here is CSGTYGGGFNEQFF. The DNA for the CDR3 is TGCAGCGGAACATACGGGGGCGGGTTCAATGAGCAGTTCTTC.

V and J are TRBV18 and TRBJ1-1, with TRBD1 matching 7 bases. Looked up from germline, CDR1 is KGHSH and CDR2 is LQKENI. The junction had 5 bases not matched to a gene; V was cut back by 3 bases and J by 1 base. The CDR3 has 15 residues. The CDR3 DNA reads as TGTGCCAGCTCACCGAGACAGGGAAAGAACACTGAAGCTTTCTTT. Protein sequence: CASSPRQGKNTEAFF.

The chain carries TRBV6-1 and TRBJ1-1, with D unresolved. The germline V gene has CDR1 MNHNS and CDR2 SASEGT. CDR3 length: 11 amino acids. Trimming removed 3 bases from V and 3 bases from J, with 2 bases in between. The CDR3 DNA sequence: TGTGCCAGCAGTGACTACACTGAAGCTTTCTTT. Translated: CASSDYTEAFF.

The CDR3 loop reads CASSSGDRQPQHF. The DNA for the CDR3 is TGTGCCAGCAGCTCGGGGGACCGTCAGCCCCAGCATTTT. The genes are TRBV7-2 and TRBJ1-5; possibly TRBD1 for D (5 bases). CDR1 is SGHTA and CDR2 is FQGNSA in the germline V gene. The CDR3 length is 13 residues. Trimming left V 4 bases short and J 6 bases short, with 10 bases between. The complete variable domain, with remaining parts taken from reference TRBV7-2 and TRBJ1-5, reads GAGVSQSPSNKVTEKGKDVELRCDPISGHTALYWYRQSLGQGLEFLIYFQGNSAPDKSGLPSDRFSAERTGGSVSTLTIQRTQQEDSAVYLCASSSGDRQPQHFGDGTRLSIL.

In nucleotides, the CDR3 is TGCGCCAGCAGCTTGGGAGTAGCGGGGCAAGAGACCCAGTACTTC. Translated, it gives CASSLGVAGQETQYF. The chain employs TRBV5-1 and TRBJ2-5; 8 nucleotides line up with TRBD2. The ends lost 0 bases at V and 2 bases at J; junction bases unmatched: 3. CDR3 length: 15 amino acids. From germline, CDR1 is SGHRS and CDR2 YFSETQ.

The table lists this clone with a count of one. This chain connects TRBV29-1 to TRBJ2-3; 10 bases map to TRBD2. The CDR3 has 14 amino acids. Unmatched junction bases numbered 8, after V lost 6 bases and J lost 5 bases. From germline, CDR1 is SQVTM and CDR2 ANQGSEA. The CDR3 spells CSVRPRLAGDTQYF. CDR3 nucleotide sequence: TGCAGCGTCCGCCCGAGACTAGCGGGAGATACGCAGTATTTT.